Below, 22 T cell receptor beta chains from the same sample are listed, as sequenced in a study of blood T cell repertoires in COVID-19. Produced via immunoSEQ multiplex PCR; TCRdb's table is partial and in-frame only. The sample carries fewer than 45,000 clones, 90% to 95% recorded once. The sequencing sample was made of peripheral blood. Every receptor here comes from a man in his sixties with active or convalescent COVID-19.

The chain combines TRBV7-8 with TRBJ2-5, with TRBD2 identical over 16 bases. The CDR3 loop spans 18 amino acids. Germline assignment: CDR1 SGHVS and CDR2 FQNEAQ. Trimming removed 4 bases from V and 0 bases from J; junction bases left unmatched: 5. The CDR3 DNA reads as TGTGCCAGCAGCTCGGGACTAGCGGGAGGGACCCACCAAGAGACCCAGTACTTC. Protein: CASSSGLAGGTHQETQYF.

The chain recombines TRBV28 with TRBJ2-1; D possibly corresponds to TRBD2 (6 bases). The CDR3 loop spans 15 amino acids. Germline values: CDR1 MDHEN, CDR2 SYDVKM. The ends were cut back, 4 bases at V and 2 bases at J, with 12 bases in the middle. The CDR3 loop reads CASSSFGGTYNEQFF. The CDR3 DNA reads TGTGCCAGCAGTTCCTTTGGCGGGACCTACAATGAGCAGTTCTTC.

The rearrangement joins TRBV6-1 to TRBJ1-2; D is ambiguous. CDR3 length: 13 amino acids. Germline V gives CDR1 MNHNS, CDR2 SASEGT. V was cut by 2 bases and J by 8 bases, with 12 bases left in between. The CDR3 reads CASSESAYLGYTF. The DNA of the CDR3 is TGTGCCAGCAGTGAATCCGCCTATTTGGGCTACACCTTC.

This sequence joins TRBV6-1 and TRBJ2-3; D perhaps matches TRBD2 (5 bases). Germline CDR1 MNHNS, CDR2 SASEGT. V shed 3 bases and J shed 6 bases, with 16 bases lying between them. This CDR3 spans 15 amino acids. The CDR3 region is CASSDTRALRDTQYF. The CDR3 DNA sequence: TGTGCCAGCAGTGATACTAGGGCCCTGAGGGATACGCAGTATTTT.

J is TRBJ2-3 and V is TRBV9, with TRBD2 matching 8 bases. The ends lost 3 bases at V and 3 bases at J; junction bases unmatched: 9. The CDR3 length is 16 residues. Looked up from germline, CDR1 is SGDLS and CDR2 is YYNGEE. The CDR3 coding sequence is TGTGCCAGCAGCGGGAGAGCGGGAGTTAGGACAGATACGCAGTATTTT. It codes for CASSGRAGVRTDTQYF.

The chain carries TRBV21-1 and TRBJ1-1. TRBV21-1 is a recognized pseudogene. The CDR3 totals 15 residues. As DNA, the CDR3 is TGTGCCAGGCCTCGGGATTACAGGGAGGGGACTGAAGCTTTCTTT. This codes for CARPRDYREGTEAFF.

This CDR3 is CASSESKAGEPETQYF. For the CDR3, the DNA is TGCGCCAGCAGTGAGAGTAAAGCGGGAGAACCGGAGACCCAGTACTTC. V and J are TRBV10-1 and TRBJ2-5; 8 bases line up with TRBD2. CDR1 is WNHNN, CDR2 SYGVQD, per germline (reference sequence). The trim removed 2 bases at V and 5 bases at J, leaving 10 bases unmatched. The CDR3 has 16 amino acids.

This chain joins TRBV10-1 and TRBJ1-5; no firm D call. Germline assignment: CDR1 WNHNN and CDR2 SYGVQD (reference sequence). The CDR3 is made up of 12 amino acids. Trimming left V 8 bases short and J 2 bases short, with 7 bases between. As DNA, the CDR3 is TGCGCCAGCTCAACAGGCAATCAGCCCCAGCATTTT. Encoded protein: CASSTGNQPQHF.

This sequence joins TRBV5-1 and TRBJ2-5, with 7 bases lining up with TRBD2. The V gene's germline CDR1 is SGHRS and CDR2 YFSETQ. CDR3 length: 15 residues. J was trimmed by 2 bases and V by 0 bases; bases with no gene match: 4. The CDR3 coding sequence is TGCGCCAGCAGCTTGGTTCTAGCGGAGCAAGAGACCCAGTACTTC. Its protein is CASSLVLAEQETQYF.

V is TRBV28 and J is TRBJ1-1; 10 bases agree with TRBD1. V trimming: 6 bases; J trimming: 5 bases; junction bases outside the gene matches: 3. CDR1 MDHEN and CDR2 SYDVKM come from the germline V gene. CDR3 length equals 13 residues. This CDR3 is CASRTGGRTEAFF. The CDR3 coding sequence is TGTGCCAGCAGGACAGGGGGCCGGACTGAAGCTTTCTTT. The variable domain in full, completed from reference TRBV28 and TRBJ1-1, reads DVKVTQSSRYLVKRTGEKVFLECVQDMDHENMFWYRQDPGLGLRLIYFSYDVKMKEKGDIPEGYSVSREKKERFSLILESASTNQTSMYLCASRTGGRTEAFFGQGTRLTVV.

CDR3: CASSLVQGANIQYF. CDR3 nucleotide sequence: TGTGCCAGCAGCTTAGTTCAGGGTGCAAACATTCAGTACTTC. This chain uses TRBV11-2 with TRBJ2-4; a possible D gene is TRBD1 (5 bases). Germline CDR1 is SGHAT and CDR2 is FQNNGV. V was trimmed by 1 base and J by 6 bases, leaving 10 bases between them. This CDR3 is 14 amino acids long.

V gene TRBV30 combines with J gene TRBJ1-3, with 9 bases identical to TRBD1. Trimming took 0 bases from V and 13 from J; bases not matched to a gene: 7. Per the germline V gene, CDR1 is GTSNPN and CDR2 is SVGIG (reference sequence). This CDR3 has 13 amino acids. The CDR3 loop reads CAWSVGTGSGIYF. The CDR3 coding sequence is TGTGCCTGGAGTGTAGGGACAGGGTCCGGAATATATTTT.

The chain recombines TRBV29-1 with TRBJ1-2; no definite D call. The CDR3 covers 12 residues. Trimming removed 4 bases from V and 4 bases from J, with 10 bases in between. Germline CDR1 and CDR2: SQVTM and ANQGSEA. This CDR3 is CSVVEGLYGYTF. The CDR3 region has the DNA TGCAGCGTTGTGGAGGGCCTCTATGGCTACACCTTC.

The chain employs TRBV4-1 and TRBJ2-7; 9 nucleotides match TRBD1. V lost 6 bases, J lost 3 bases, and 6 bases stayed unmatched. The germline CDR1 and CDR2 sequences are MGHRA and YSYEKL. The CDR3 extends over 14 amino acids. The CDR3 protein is CASSTGQGSYEQYF. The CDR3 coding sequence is TGCGCCAGCAGTACGGGACAGGGTAGCTACGAGCAGTACTTC.

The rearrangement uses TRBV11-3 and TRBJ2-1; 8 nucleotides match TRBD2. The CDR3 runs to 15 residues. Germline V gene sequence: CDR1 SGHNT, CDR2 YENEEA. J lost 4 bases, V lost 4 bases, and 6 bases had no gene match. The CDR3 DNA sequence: TGTGCCAGCAGCTCTGGGCGGGGGGTTTACAATGAGCAGTTCTTC. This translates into CASSSGRGVYNEQFF.

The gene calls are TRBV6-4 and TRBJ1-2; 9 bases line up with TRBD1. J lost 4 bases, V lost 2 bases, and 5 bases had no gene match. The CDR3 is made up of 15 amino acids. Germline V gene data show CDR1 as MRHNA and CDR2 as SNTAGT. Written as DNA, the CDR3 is TGTGCCAGCAGTGACACAGGGGGCATTGGCTATGGCTACACCTTC. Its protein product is CASSDTGGIGYGYTF.

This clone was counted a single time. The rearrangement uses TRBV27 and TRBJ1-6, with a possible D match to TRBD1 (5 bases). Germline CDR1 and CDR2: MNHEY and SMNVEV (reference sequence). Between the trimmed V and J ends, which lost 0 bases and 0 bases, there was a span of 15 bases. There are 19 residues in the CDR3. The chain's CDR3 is CASSLSYGGKSSYNSPLHF. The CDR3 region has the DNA TGTGCCAGCAGTTTATCCTACGGGGGGAAGTCCTCCTATAATTCACCCCTCCACTTT.

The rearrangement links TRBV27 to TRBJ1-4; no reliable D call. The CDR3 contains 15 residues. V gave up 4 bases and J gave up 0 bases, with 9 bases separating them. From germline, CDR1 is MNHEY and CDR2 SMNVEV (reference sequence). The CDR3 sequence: CASSSYSSTNEKLFF. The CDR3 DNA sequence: TGTGCCAGCAGTTCCTACAGTTCAACTAATGAAAAACTGTTTTTT.

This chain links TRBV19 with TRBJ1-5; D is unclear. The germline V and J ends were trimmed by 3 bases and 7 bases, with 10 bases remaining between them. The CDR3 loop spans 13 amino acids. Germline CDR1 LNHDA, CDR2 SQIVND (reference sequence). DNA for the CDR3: TGTGCCAGTAGTATGGAGATCAGCCAGCCCCAGCATTTT. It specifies CASSMEISQPQHF.

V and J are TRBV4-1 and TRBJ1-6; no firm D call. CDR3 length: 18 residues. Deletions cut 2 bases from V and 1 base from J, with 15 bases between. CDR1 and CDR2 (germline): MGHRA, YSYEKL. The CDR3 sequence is CASSQKREDLSYNSPLHF. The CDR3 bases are TGCGCCAGCAGCCAAAAAAGGGAGGATTTGTCCTATAATTCACCCCTCCACTTT.

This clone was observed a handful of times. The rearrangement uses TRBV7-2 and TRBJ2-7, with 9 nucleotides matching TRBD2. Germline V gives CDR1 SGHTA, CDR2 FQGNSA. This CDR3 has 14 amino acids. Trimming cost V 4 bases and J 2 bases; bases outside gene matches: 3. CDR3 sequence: CASSWASGTYEQYF. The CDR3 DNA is TGTGCCAGCAGCTGGGCTAGCGGGACCTACGAGCAGTACTTC.

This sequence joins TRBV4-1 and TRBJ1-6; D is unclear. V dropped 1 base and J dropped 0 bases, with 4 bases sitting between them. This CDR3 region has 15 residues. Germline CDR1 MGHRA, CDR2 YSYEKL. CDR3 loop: CASSQAGSYNSPLHF. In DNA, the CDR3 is TGCGCCAGCAGCCAAGCGGGCTCCTATAATTCACCCCTCCACTTT.